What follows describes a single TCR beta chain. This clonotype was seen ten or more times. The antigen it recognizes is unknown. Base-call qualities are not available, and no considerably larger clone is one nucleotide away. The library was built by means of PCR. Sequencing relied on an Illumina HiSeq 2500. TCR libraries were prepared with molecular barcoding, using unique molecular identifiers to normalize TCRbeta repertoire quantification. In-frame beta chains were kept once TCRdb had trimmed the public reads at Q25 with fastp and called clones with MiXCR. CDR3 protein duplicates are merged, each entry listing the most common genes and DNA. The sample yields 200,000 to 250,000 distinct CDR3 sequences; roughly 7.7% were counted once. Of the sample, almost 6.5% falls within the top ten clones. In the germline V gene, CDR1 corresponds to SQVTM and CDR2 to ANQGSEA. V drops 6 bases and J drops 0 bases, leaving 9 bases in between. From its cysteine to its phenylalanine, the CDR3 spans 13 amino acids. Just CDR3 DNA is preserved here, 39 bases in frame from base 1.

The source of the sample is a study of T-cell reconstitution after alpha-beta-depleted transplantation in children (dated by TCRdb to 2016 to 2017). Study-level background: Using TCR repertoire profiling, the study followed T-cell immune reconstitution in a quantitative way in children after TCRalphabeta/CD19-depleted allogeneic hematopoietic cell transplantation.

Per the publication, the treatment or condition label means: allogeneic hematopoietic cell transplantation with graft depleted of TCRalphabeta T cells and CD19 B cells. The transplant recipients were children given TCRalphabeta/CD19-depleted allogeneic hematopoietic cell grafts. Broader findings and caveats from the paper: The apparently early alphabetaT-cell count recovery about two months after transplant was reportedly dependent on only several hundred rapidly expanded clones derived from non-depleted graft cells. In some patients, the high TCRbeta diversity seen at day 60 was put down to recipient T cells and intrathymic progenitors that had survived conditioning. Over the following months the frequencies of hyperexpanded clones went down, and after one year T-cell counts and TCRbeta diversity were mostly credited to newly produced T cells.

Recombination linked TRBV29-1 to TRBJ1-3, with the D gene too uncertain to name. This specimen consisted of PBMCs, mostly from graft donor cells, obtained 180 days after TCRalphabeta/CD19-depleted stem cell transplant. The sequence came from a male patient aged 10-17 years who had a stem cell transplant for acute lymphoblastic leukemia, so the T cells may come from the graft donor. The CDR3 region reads CSVGLSSGNTIYF. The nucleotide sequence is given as TGCAGCGTAGGACTGAGCTCTGGAAACACCATATATTTT.